This T cell receptor beta chain was sequenced during a study of CD8 T cells in Susac syndrome. The germline V and J ends were trimmed by 11 bases and 2 bases, with 10 bases remaining between them. Germline lookup yields CDR1 MNHEY and CDR2 SMNVEV (reference sequence). This CDR3 is built from 11 residues. The RNA, about 0.45 to 1 ug, was put through reverse transcription using random hexamers. TCRdb passed the immunoSEQ multiplex PCR reads through MiXCR, listing each CDR3 protein once. The table lists about 80,000 distinct CDR3 sequences, 85% to 95% of them singletons. This receptor was obtained from a human donor in good health. The sequencing input was CD8+ T cells from PBMCs. This rearrangement joins TRBV27 to TRBJ2-7; D may be TRBD1 (5 bases). The CDR3 DNA reads TGTGCCTCTAGGGGTACCTACGAGCAGTACTTC. It codes for CASRGTYEQYF.